This T cell receptor beta chain comes out of a study of identical twins. In TCRdb, the 5' RACE reads were re-called with MiXCR into one record per CDR3 protein. The sample yields 1.5 million to 2 million distinct CDR3 sequences, less than 35% seen once. The sequenced sample was cord blood. The TCR comes from a newborn girl in good health.

The CDR3 DNA reads TGTGCCAGCAGCCAAGATCTTGGCTGGAGCCCAGATACGCAGTATTTT. Translated: CASSQDLGWSPDTQYF. V gene TRBV3-1 combines with J gene TRBJ2-3; D remains ambiguous. The CDR3 has 16 residues. Germline V lookup: CDR1 LGHDT, CDR2 YNNKEL (reference sequence). Between the trimmed V and J ends, which lost 0 bases and 4 bases, there was a span of 14 bases.